This T cell receptor beta chain was captured by sequencing in a study of CD8 T cells in Susac syndrome. Points from the study as a whole: CD4+ repertoires of Susac syndrome patients lacked detectable clonal expansion.

The CDR3 runs to 13 residues. The germline CDR1 and CDR2 sequences are LGHDT and YNNKEL (reference sequence). Trimming removed 3 bases from V and 3 bases from J, with 8 bases in between. On this clonotype itself: Its antigen is unknown.

With random hexamers, 0.5 to 1 ug RNA was reverse transcribed. Each CDR3 protein gets one entry after TCRdb re-called the immunoSEQ multiplex PCR reads with MiXCR. The table shows about 240,000 distinct CDR3 sequences, with 90% to 97% occurring only once. Source material: CD4+ T cells from PBMCs. The receptor was derived from a human donor with Susac syndrome. The gene calls are TRBV3-1 and TRBJ1-1; possible D gene TRBD1, 5 bases. The chain's CDR3 is CASSQLGDTEAFF. The CDR3 DNA reads TGTGCCAGCAGCCAGCTGGGGGACACTGAAGCTTTCTTT.